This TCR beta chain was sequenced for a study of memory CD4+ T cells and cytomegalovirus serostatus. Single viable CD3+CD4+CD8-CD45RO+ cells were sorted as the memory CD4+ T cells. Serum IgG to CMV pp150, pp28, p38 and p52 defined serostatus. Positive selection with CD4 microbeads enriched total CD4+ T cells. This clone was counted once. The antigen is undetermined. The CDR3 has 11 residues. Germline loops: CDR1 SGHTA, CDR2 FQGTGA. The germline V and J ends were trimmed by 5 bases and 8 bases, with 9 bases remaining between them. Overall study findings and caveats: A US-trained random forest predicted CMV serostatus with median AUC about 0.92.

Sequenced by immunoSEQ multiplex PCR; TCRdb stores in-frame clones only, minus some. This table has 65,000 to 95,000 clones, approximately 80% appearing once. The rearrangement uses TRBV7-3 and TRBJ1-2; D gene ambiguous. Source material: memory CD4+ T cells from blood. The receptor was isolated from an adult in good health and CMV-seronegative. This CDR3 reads CASSLMGGYTF. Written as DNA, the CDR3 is TGTGCCAGCAGCCTTATGGGAGGCTACACCTTC.